Described below is a single TCR beta chain sequence and its context. The donors (healthy individuals) were bone marrow donors. Primers for the PCR totalled 60 Vbeta and 13 Jbeta. The data were produced by immunoSEQ multiplex PCR, yet TCRdb's version contains in-frame clones alone and is incomplete. The table for this sample gives approximately 50,000 clones. This sample was included in a study of cytomegalovirus exposure and HLA in healthy donors. Overall study context: HLA-typed donors contributed around 85 million unique TCRs, which were held in an early data release.

Trimming at V came to 3 bases and at J to 5 bases, leaving 2 bases not matched to a gene. Germline values: CDR1 LGHNA, CDR2 YSLEER. CDR3 size: 15 residues. The sequenced sample was PBMCs. The rearrangement links TRBV4-3 to TRBJ1-6; 9 nucleotides agree with TRBD1. The source of this sequence is a female donor in good health and CMV-seronegative. The CDR3 coding sequence is TGCGCCAGCAGCCAGGGACAGGGAAATAATTCACCCCTCCACTTT. It translates to CASSQGQGNNSPLHF.